This entry is about one TCR beta chain. The clone's antigen remains unknown. No much larger clone exists at a distance of one base, and base qualities are not known. The sample belongs to a study of T cell repertoires and Cas9 in healthy adults (dated by TCRdb to the late 2010s). Concerning the study at large: Within the CD4 and CD8 compartments, SpCas9-reactive T cells were assessed for multi-effector potency, cytotoxicity and lineage determination. The study examined preexisting T cell immunity against the Streptococcus pyogenes Cas9 nuclease (SpCas9) used in CRISPR gene editing. Beyond this particular receptor, the publication reports: In vitro, SpCas9-reactive regulatory T cells were reported to reduce the proliferation and function of SpCas9-reactive effector T cells.

CDR1 and CDR2 (SNHLY, FYNNEI) derive from the germline V gene. The V end loses 5 bases and the J end loses 4 bases, and a stretch of 12 bases separates them. The CDR3 numbers 14 residues from cysteine through phenylalanine. Solely the CDR3 DNA is kept, with 42 bases framed from the first base. All of the donors in the study were healthy humans. The receptor library was made with the immunoSEQ multiplex PCR assay. In TCRdb, the immuneACCESS table is reduced to in-frame sequences with V and J assigned. These tables do not hold every clone; where another copy was compared, an unresolved V gene accounts for under half, and the others remain unexplained. In this sample the table shows about 14,000 clones, roughly 89% of which occur a single time. In total, the top ten clones hold about 1.5% of the sample.

The specimen was Tregs (CD4+, CD25+, CD127-, CD137-, CD154-) from PBMCs; culture status not recorded. This receptor was obtained from a human donor in good health. The chain employs TRBV2 and TRBJ2-1; the D call is possibly TRBD1 or TRBD2, each sharing 5 bases. The CDR3 sequence is CASSSWDGYNEQFF. DNA sequence: TGTGCCAGCAGTTCGTGGGACGGTTACAATGAGCAGTTCTTC.